This T cell receptor (beta chain) was recorded in a study of blood T cell repertoires in COVID-19 (TCRdb year 2020). Regarding the complete study: Samples from collaborators originated in the United States, Italy and Spain and spanned both the acute and convalescent phases of COVID-19. The prospective study material was composed of cDNA or gDNA derived from T cells, B-cell-depleted T cells, or PBMCs. Deeply sampled blood TCRbeta repertoires from subjects exposed to, actively infected with, or recovered from COVID-19 were included in the dataset. The repertoires were made available in a free public database intended to serve as a resource for research on the immune response to SARS-CoV-2. Samples came from the ongoing ImmuneRACE study (first 160 participants) plus 1,254 subjects from 6 global collaborators. The sample metadata nearly always contained a de-identified subject ID, COVID-19 status, age in years and sex. Where available, HLA class I and class II types were obtained from metadata supplied by the sample provider rather than from assay-based typing.

Trimming costs V 3 bases and J 2 bases, and their ends lie 17 bases apart. CDR1 and CDR2 (KGHSH, LQKENI) derive from the germline V gene. The CDR3 has 16 amino acids, counting the end cysteine and phenylalanine. Only the CDR3 DNA stays, 48 bases, in frame from base 1. What the research found in general, with its limitations: The amount of clinical and demographic metadata varied by source and participant and was provided uncurated.

TCRbeta CDR3 regions were amplified from genomic DNA using the immunoSEQ Assay, a bias-controlled multiplex PCR. The original methods were these. Nucleated cell counts per sample were estimated from amplification of reference gene primers within the assay. To quantify the absolute abundance of each unique TCRbeta CDR3 rearrangement, sequence reads were collapsed and filtered. For each sample, productive Simpson clonality was calculated as the square root of Simpson's diversity index across productive rearrangements. TCRdb mirrors the immuneACCESS table, restricted to in-frame sequences. Some clones are absent from its copies; in checked studies, under half trace to an unresolved V gene, and the reason for the others is unknown. From that table come the V and J calls and clone size; the DNA was used to work out D and trimming. The sample table holds about 50,000 clones, of which over 70% were seen once. The ten top clones hold 12% of the sample.

Regarding this clone: Its target antigen remains unknown. Base-call qualities are not available, and no considerably larger clone is one nucleotide away.

The collaborating institutions used their own protocols to collect whole blood in K2EDTA tubes. For TCRbeta analysis, collaborators shipped samples as frozen whole blood, isolated PBMCs, or DNA extracted from either of those sample types. Sequencing was carried out using peripheral blood. The rearranged chain carries TRBV18 and TRBJ2-7; there is no confident call for the D gene. This clonotype was sampled from a human donor with active COVID-19. The donor label of this sample is uncertain. The nucleotide sequence is TGTGCCAGCTCACCCTTTCCGGGTTCGGCCACCTACGAGCAGTACTTC. Its amino acids are CASSPFPGSATYEQYF.